This TCR beta chain is from a study of blood T cell repertoires in COVID-19. Across the study: The cDNA or gDNA used as material had been derived from T cells, B-cell-depleted T cells, or PBMCs.

The CDR3 has 16 amino acids. Deletions cut 2 bases from V and 0 bases from J, with 13 bases between. The germline V gene encodes CDR1 MDHEN and CDR2 SYDVKM. Original processing methods: Reference gene primer amplification gave estimated nucleated cell counts. Some clones are missing from TCRdb's copy, which holds only in-frame ones; the method was immunoSEQ multiplex PCR. That table is the source of V, J and clone size, and D and trimming were worked out from the DNA. Of 78,000 or so clones listed, approximately 83% are singletons. The rearrangement joins TRBV28 to TRBJ2-5, with D possibly matching TRBD2 (6 bases). This TCR was recovered from a human donor in a cohort sampled during active COVID-19. Sequencing was done on a sample of peripheral blood. CDR3 DNA: TGTGCCAGCAGTTTAAGCGTGGGGGGAAACCAAGAGACCCAGTACTTC. As protein: CASSLSVGGNQETQYF.